A single sample gave rise to the 21 T cell receptor beta chains below, sequenced in a study of cytomegalovirus exposure and HLA in healthy donors (dated by TCRdb to about 2017). Libraries were built with the immunoSEQ multiplex PCR assay. For the multiplex PCR, a mixture combining 60 forward primers for TCR Vbeta segments and 13 reverse primers for TCR Jbeta segments was used. Entries here come from immuneACCESS through TCRdb and include only in-frame sequences with V and J called. Some clones fail to appear in such tables; in the studies checked, an unresolved V gene covers under half of the shortfall, and the cause of the remainder is unknown. This sample holds 150,000 to 200,000 clones; around 88% were observed only once. 0.8% to 1% of the sample lies in the top ten. The sample consisted of PBMCs. The receptors were sampled from a woman aged 25 to 45 in good health and CMV-seronegative.

This sequence joins TRBV7-9 and TRBJ2-7; D is perhaps TRBD1 (5 bases). Trimming removed 5 bases from V and 3 bases from J, with 14 bases in between. The CDR3 has 14 residues. Germline V CDR1 and CDR2: SEHNR, FQNEAQ (reference sequence). The CDR3 reads CASSPLGLNYEQYF. CDR3 nucleotides: TGTGCCAGCAGCCCGTTGGGGCTCAACTACGAGCAGTACTTC. Full variable domain (rest looked up from reference TRBV7-9 and TRBJ2-7): DTGVSQNPRHKITKRGQNVTFRCDPISEHNRLYWYRQTLGQGPEFLTYFQNEAQLEKSRLLSDRFSAERPKGSFSTLEIQRTEQGDSAMYLCASSPLGLNYEQYFGPGTRLTVT.

The J gene is TRBJ2-5, the V gene TRBV12-5, with D possibly TRBD2 on 5 matching bases. Germline V lookup: CDR1 LGHNT, CDR2 FRNRAP. Between the trimmed V and J ends, which lost 6 bases and 7 bases, there was a span of 15 bases. CDR3 length: 13 amino acids. The CDR3 loop reads CASGPWPRGTQYF. The CDR3 DNA reads TGTGCTAGTGGCCCCTGGCCCCGGGGGACCCAGTACTTC.

This clone has just one count. The J gene is TRBJ1-4, the V gene TRBV11-1, with D maybe TRBD1 (6 bases). V was cut by 1 base and J by 9 bases, with 18 bases left in between. Germline V gene lookup returns CDR1 SGHAT and CDR2 FQDESV (reference sequence). CDR3 length: 16 residues. The CDR3 bases are TGTGCCAGCAGCTTAGACCAACCGACAGGTCTGCAAAAACTGTTTTTT. Protein product: CASSLDQPTGLQKLFF.

The chain carries TRBV6-1 and TRBJ1-2; unclear D gene. The CDR3 totals 17 residues. The germline V and J ends were trimmed by 0 bases and 6 bases, with 20 bases remaining between them. Per germline, CDR1 MNHNS and CDR2 SASEGT. CDR3 loop: CASSEAIWRDGFHGYTF. DNA for the CDR3: TGTGCCAGCAGTGAAGCCATATGGAGGGATGGGTTTCATGGCTACACCTTC.

V gene TRBV11-2 combines with J gene TRBJ1-1; possible D gene TRBD1, 5 bases. Between the trimmed V and J ends, which lost 3 bases and 6 bases, there was a span of 14 bases. Germline CDR1 and CDR2: SGHAT and FQNNGV. The CDR3 has 14 residues. The CDR3 here is CASSFVREGAEAFF. DNA for the CDR3: TGTGCCAGCAGCTTCGTCAGGGAAGGGGCTGAAGCTTTCTTT.

The chain recombines TRBV6-5 with TRBJ1-4; D remains unclear. The CDR3 is made up of 12 amino acids. CDR1 and CDR2 (germline): MNHEY, SVGAGI. V was trimmed by 8 bases and J by 6 bases, leaving 10 bases between them. CDR3 in amino acids: CASSRGDEKLFF. In nucleotides, the CDR3 is TGTGCCAGCTCCCGCGGAGATGAAAAACTGTTTTTT.

V usage is TRBV15 and J usage is TRBJ2-3; 11 bases map to TRBD1. Germline CDR1 is LNHNV and CDR2 is YYDKDF (reference sequence). The CDR3 sequence is 15 residues long. Trimming took 6 bases from V and 3 from J; bases not matched to a gene: 5. CDR3 in amino acids: CATRGWDRGTDTQYF. In DNA, the CDR3 is TGTGCCACCAGGGGTTGGGACAGGGGGACAGATACGCAGTATTTT.

The CDR3 bases are TGTGCCAGCAGTGTGGGACAGGGAAACTACGAGCAGTACTTC. Translating it yields CASSVGQGNYEQYF. The rearrangement uses TRBV27 and TRBJ2-7; 9 bases are a match to TRBD1. Losses at the gene ends were 5 bases for V and 3 bases for J; bases not matched to a gene: 5. Per germline, CDR1 MNHEY and CDR2 SMNVEV (reference sequence). The CDR3 length is 14 residues.

The rearrangement joins TRBV7-9 to TRBJ2-7; D is perhaps TRBD2 (6 bases). This CDR3 spans 16 amino acids. Germline values: CDR1 SEHNR, CDR2 FQNEAQ (reference sequence). Trimming stripped 5 bases from V and 0 bases from J, with 17 bases between. The CDR3 DNA sequence: TGTGCCAGCAGCCGCCTTCCGGGAGAGACCTCCTACGAGCAGTACTTC. It specifies CASSRLPGETSYEQYF.

The gene calls are TRBV4-3 and TRBJ2-7; TRBD1 matches 9 bases. CDR3 size: 13 residues. Germline trimming cut 4 bases from V and 4 bases from J; bases unmatched to any gene: 2. Germline-derived CDR1 and CDR2 are LGHNA and YSLEER. The CDR3 loop reads CASSRDRAYEQYF. The CDR3 region has the DNA TGCGCCAGCAGCCGGGACAGGGCGTACGAGCAGTACTTC.

The chain couples TRBV5-6 to TRBJ1-1; 9 nucleotides align to TRBD1. The germline CDR1 and CDR2 sequences are SGHDT and YYEEEE. CDR3 length: 16 amino acids. The V and J ends lost 4 bases and 0 bases, in that order; junction bases with no gene match: 7. As DNA, the CDR3 is TGTGCCAGCAGCGGTGTCGGACAGGGGATGAACACTGAAGCTTTCTTT. Translating gives CASSGVGQGMNTEAFF.

This chain uses TRBV4-1 with TRBJ2-7; 11 bases are a match to TRBD1. The CDR3 consists of 16 residues. Looked up from germline, CDR1 is MGHRA and CDR2 is YSYEKL. The ends lost 2 bases at V and 4 bases at J; junction bases unmatched: 7. The CDR3 loop reads CASSQTPGTGGYEQYF. CDR3 coding DNA: TGCGCCAGCAGCCAAACACCCGGGACAGGGGGATACGAGCAGTACTTC.

The table lists this clone with a count of one. The chain joins TRBV7-2 to TRBJ1-6; TRBD1 aligns across 8 bases. CDR3 length: 15 amino acids. Per the germline V gene, CDR1 is SGHTA and CDR2 is FQGNSA. The V and J ends lost 4 bases and 10 bases, in that order; junction bases with no gene match: 9. CDR3 bases: TGTGCCAGCAGCTCACACGGGACAGGTCTCTCACCCCTCCACTTT. Its translation is CASSSHGTGLSPLHF.

This clone was detected once. This chain joins TRBV14 and TRBJ1-1, with TRBD1 as a possible D gene (5 bases). V was trimmed by 0 bases and J by 5 bases, leaving 13 bases between them. Germline lookup yields CDR1 SGHDN and CDR2 FVKESK. The CDR3 is 15 amino acids. The CDR3 protein is CASSQDRQGRTEAFF. In nucleotides, the CDR3 is TGTGCCAGCAGCCAAGATCGGCAGGGAAGGACTGAAGCTTTCTTT. The whole variable domain, filled in from reference TRBV14 and TRBJ1-1, reads EAGVTQFPSHSVIEKGQTVTLRCDPISGHDNLYWYRRVMGKEIKFLLHFVKESKQDESGMPNNRFLAERTGGTYSTLKVQPAELEDSGVYFCASSQDRQGRTEAFFGQGTRLTVV.

V usage is TRBV6-1 and J usage is TRBJ2-1; D might be TRBD1 (6 bases). With 4 bases removed from V and 12 bases from J, the gap between germline ends came to 16 bases. From germline, CDR1 is MNHNS and CDR2 SASEGT. This CDR3 region has 13 residues. As DNA, the CDR3 is TGTGCCAGCAGTGGCTTACAGGGCTCAGGGCAGTTCTTC. It yields the protein CASSGLQGSGQFF.

V gene TRBV19 combines with J gene TRBJ2-1; 8 bases map to TRBD1. There are 14 residues in the CDR3. V dropped 4 bases and J dropped 6; count of bases not matched to a gene: 5. Per the germline V gene, CDR1 is LNHDA and CDR2 is SQIVND (reference sequence). The CDR3 nucleotides are TGTGCCAGTAGTACCGGGACAGGTTCCAATGAGCAGTTCTTC. Its translation is CASSTGTGSNEQFF.

The V call is TRBV27, the J call TRBJ1-1; 7 bases align to TRBD1. With 9 bases clipped from V and 7 bases from J, the junction kept 11 bases outside the gene matches. Germline-derived CDR1 and CDR2 are MNHEY and SMNVEV (reference sequence). The length of the CDR3 is 13 residues. CDR3 amino acids: CASRPGTAIEAFF. The DNA of the CDR3 is TGTGCCAGTAGACCTGGGACAGCCATTGAAGCTTTCTTT.

The CDR3 DNA is TGTGCCAGCAGTAGAGGGATCTTAGACTATGGCTACACCTTC. This encodes CASSRGILDYGYTF. The chain carries TRBV6-5 and TRBJ1-2, with D hard to call. Germline lookup yields CDR1 MNHEY and CDR2 SVGAGI. Trimming removed 5 bases from V and 3 bases from J, with 13 bases in between. The CDR3 loop spans 14 amino acids.

V is TRBV5-1 and J is TRBJ2-7; TRBD1 might be the D (6 bases). Trimming cost V 1 base and J 0 bases, with 11 bases left between them. The CDR3 runs to 15 residues. Germline values: CDR1 SGHRS, CDR2 YFSETQ. CDR3 nucleotide sequence: TGCGCCAGCAGCTTGTCCGGGACACTCTCCTACGAGCAGTACTTC. It yields the protein CASSLSGTLSYEQYF.

The chain links TRBV4-3 to TRBJ2-1; 8 nucleotides agree with TRBD1. Per the germline V gene, CDR1 is LGHNA and CDR2 is YSLEER. After removal of 0 bases from V and 4 bases from J, the junction contained 8 bases not matched to a gene. This CDR3 contains 17 residues. The DNA of the CDR3 is TGCGCCAGCAGCCAAGAGTTGCAGGGGGCGGGATACAATGAGCAGTTCTTC. The encoded protein is CASSQELQGAGYNEQFF.

The chain uses TRBV11-2 and TRBJ1-4; 10 bases match TRBD1. Losses at the gene ends were 5 bases for V and 5 bases for J; bases not matched to a gene: 2. The germline gives CDR1 SGHAT, CDR2 FQNNGV. CDR3 length: 14 residues. The DNA for the CDR3 is TGTGCCAGCAGCCAGGGACAGGGGAATGAAAAACTGTTTTTT. This encodes CASSQGQGNEKLFF.